These T cell receptor beta chains were read from a single sample in a study of memory CD8 T cells in hepatitis C reinfection. Some clones are missing from TCRdb's copy, which holds only in-frame ones; the method was immunoSEQ multiplex PCR. This sample yields just over 50,000 clones, of which 89% are seen a single time; approximately 1% belongs to the top ten. What was sequenced was naive CD8+ T cells sorted from blood. Receptors originate from a man aged 18-30 years with hepatitis C virus infection. The CDR3 runs from the conserved cysteine through the conserved F or W. D genes are given only for firm matches.

d_gene | v_gene | CDR3aa
- | TRBV10-1 | CASSPRGPITDTQYF
- | TRBV7-9 | CASSQVEGATDTQYF
TRBD1 | TRBV23-1 | CASSQAGGCIHEQYF
TRBD1 | TRBV27 | CASSSTDRVGTGELFF
TRBD2 | TRBV19 | CASSAWIAGSSSDEQFF
- | TRBV4-1 | CASSLGNTEAFF
- | TRBV19 | CASAAGGTSYEQYF
- | TRBV2 | CASTTGREPAEAFF
TRBD2 | TRBV9 | CASSPGLAGADQETQYF
TRBD2 | TRBV19 | CASRIGTSSADTQYF
- | TRBV21-1 | CARRQGGNTIYF
TRBD2 | TRBV19 | CASKERGYMGPYEQYF
- | TRBV21-1 | CASNWATVINNQPQHF
TRBD2 | TRBV4-1 | CASSLIAGGNYNEQFF
TRBD1 | TRBV7-6 | CASGQGSEQYF
TRBD2 | TRBV11-2 | CASSLAGLAAYNEQFF
- | TRBV4-3 | CASSQDVFQGGGEAFF
TRBD1 | TRBV29-1 | CSATGGSQETQYF
TRBD2 | TRBV5-8 | CASSAGDRASEQYF
- | TRBV4-1 | CASSQDRAGSWGYTF
- | TRBV6-1 | CASSDGAGLGEKLFF
TRBD2 | TRBV7-6 | CASSLGLAGASTDTQYF
- | TRBV27 | CASSLSIQNEQFF
TRBD2 | TRBV9 | CASSSQPGLAGDFYEQYF
- | TRBV6-5 | CASSRVTTGELFF
- | TRBV6-5 | CASNGQDSNQPQHF
- | TRBV5-1 | CASSLVGAGANVLTF
- | TRBV20-1 | CSARGWGEAFF
TRBD2 | TRBV5-7 | CASSLRLADSYNEQFF
- | TRBV27 | CASSPPSYEQYF
TRBD1 | TRBV5-1 | CASSSGQKYEQYF
- | TRBV2 | CASSEGLLTSYNEQFF
- | TRBV28 | CASSLAGGDRHLNEQFF
TRBD2 | TRBV5-4 | CASSPGTSNEQFF
- | TRBV27 | CASGSGEGNTEAFF
- | TRBV10-2 | CASSESEYTEAFF
- | TRBV19 | CASSVSDTDYNEQFF
TRBD2 | TRBV7-3 | CASSPAGGLEVGELFF
TRBD2 | TRBV29-1 | CSVERLAGGGEQFF
- | TRBV6-5 | CASSYSREGTGELFF
- | TRBV6-5 | CASSYSPGSHYGYTF
- | TRBV21-1 | CARRYKPGGTSTDTQYF
TRBD1 | TRBV5-1 | CASSLLTGDTDTQYF
TRBD2 | TRBV29-1 | CSVGLAGMSDTQYF
- | TRBV28 | CASSYDNREETQYF
- | TRBV4-1 | CASSQSWGDPEAFF
- | TRBV27 | CASSVSRASGVGYTF
- | TRBV19 | CASSISAFSYEQYF
TRBD1 | TRBV10-2 | CASSGTGASTDTQYF
- | TRBV7-2 | CASSLAGGNEQFF
- | TRBV5-4 | CASSLVERVNTEAFF